This record concerns one TCR beta chain sequence. The antigen remains unidentified. Sequencing was performed with immunoSEQ multiplex PCR; in TCRdb, only in-frame clones are kept and a portion is missing. Of about 32,000 clones in the sample, 72% are singletons; the top ten hold 10% to 15%. This record comes from a study of vaccination effects on CD4 cells after COVID-19. Prior to sequencing, the ViraFEST assay stimulated PBMC with viral peptide pools, which expanded the antigen-specific CD4+ T cells. The authors isolated CD4+ T cells after about eleven days of culture. Participants received two doses of either the BNT162b2 or mRNA-1273 vaccine. None of the vaccinated had previously contracted SARS-CoV-2, and their nucleocapsid antibodies tested negative. Half the medium was swapped for IL-2 medium on days 3 and 7. The CDR3 has 13 amino acids. Trimming took 2 bases from V and 8 from J, leaving 10 bases between them. CDR1 and CDR2 from the germline V gene are KGHSH and LQKENI.

Study-level results: Limitations: small convalescent group and missing early post-infection timepoints.

Specimen: CD4+ T cells from PBMCs cultured with HCoV-229E spike peptides, collected after COVID-19 vaccination. This clonotype was obtained from a human donor who received a COVID-19 vaccine. V gene TRBV18 combines with J gene TRBJ1-3; the D is unclear. Here the CDR3 reads CASSPGNLDTIYF. CDR3 DNA: TGTGCCAGCTCACCAGGAAACCTGGACACCATATATTTT.